Shown below are 22 T cell receptor beta chains from a single sample sequenced in a study of blood T cell repertoires in COVID-19. The method was immunoSEQ multiplex PCR; TCRdb's version includes in-frame clones alone and lacks a portion of them. The data contain around 230,000 clones, 75% to 90% of them singletons. The material sequenced was peripheral blood. These receptor sequences come from a man aged 40-49 years with acute or convalescent COVID-19.

The chain has TRBV10-1 and TRBJ2-7; 11 bases line up with TRBD2. The CDR3 runs 14 residues. CDR1 WNHNN and CDR2 SYGVQD come from the germline V gene (reference sequence). Germline trimming cut 4 bases from V and 3 bases from J; bases unmatched to any gene: 2. The CDR3 reads CASSATSGVYEQYF. CDR3 DNA sequence: TGCGCCAGCAGTGCGACTAGCGGGGTCTACGAGCAGTACTTC.

The chain employs TRBV6-1 and TRBJ2-2, with D possibly TRBD1 on 6 matching bases. In germline, CDR1 is MNHNS, CDR2 SASEGT. The CDR3 contains 15 residues. Trimming removed 2 bases from V and 6 bases from J, with 13 bases in between. CDR3: CASSELTGFPGELFF. The CDR3 DNA is TGTGCCAGCAGTGAATTAACAGGGTTCCCCGGGGAGCTGTTTTTT.

The V and J genes are TRBV3-1 (or the pseudogene TRBV3-2) and TRBJ1-2; no definite D call. V lost 0 bases to trimming and J lost 8 bases, with 13 bases between them. This CDR3 is 14 amino acids long. The germline V gene encodes CDR1 LGHDT and CDR2 YNNKEL (reference sequence). CDR3 residues: CASSQDGEGRGYTF. The CDR3 DNA follows: TGTGCCAGCAGCCAAGATGGGGAGGGCCGGGGCTACACCTTC.

V usage is TRBV4-1 and J usage is TRBJ2-5; 7 nucleotides line up with TRBD2. This CDR3 spans 17 amino acids. The V gene's germline CDR1 is MGHRA and CDR2 YSYEKL. The trim removed 5 bases at V and 5 bases at J, leaving 17 bases unmatched. CDR3 protein: CASSARTSRGVRETQYF. Written as DNA, the CDR3 is TGCGCCAGCAGCGCGCGGACTAGTCGGGGGGTGCGGGAGACCCAGTACTTC.

The rearrangement uses TRBV19 and TRBJ1-5, with 7 bases lining up with TRBD1. The germline V gene has CDR1 LNHDA and CDR2 SQIVND (reference sequence). CDR3 length equals 13 residues. The J segment lost 7 bases and the V segment lost 5 bases, leaving 5 bases of the junction unmatched. The DNA of the CDR3 is TGTGCCAGTAGTTTTGACAGGGTCCAGCCCCAGCATTTT. Translation gives CASSFDRVQPQHF.

This chain uses TRBV5-5 with TRBJ1-5; a possible D gene is TRBD1 (5 bases). Trimming took off 0 bases at V and 0 bases at J, with 13 bases between the two ends. The CDR3 spans 17 residues. CDR1 and CDR2 from the germline V gene are SGHKS and YYEKEE (reference sequence). CDR3 region: CASSLEIRVSSNQPQHF. The CDR3 DNA is TGTGCCAGCAGCTTGGAGATCAGGGTCAGTAGCAATCAGCCCCAGCATTTT.

The table lists this clone with a count of one. The chain combines TRBV6-5 with TRBJ2-1; no clear D. Germline V lookup: CDR1 MNHEY, CDR2 SVGAGI. CDR3 length: 13 residues. V dropped 2 bases and J dropped 5 bases, with 7 bases sitting between them. The CDR3 DNA reads TGTGCCAGCAGTTACCCGTTAGACAATGAGCAGTTCTTC. Translating gives CASSYPLDNEQFF.

The rearrangement links TRBV11-2 to TRBJ1-5; D is uncertain. V dropped 8 bases and J dropped 7 bases, with 15 bases sitting between them. Germline CDR1 SGHAT, CDR2 FQNNGV. This CDR3 is built from 13 residues. The DNA for the CDR3 is TGTGCCAGCGCCGAGGGCCCGCGGCAGCCCCAGCATTTT. Its translation is CASAEGPRQPQHF.

This chain uses TRBV12-3 or TRBV12-4 with TRBJ1-4; D remains unclear. The CDR3 extends over 13 amino acids. The V gene lost 3 bases and the J gene lost 6 bases, with 8 bases spanning the gap. Here the CDR3 DNA reads TGTGCCAGCAGTTTTTCGCCAGATGAAAAACTGTTTTTT. It specifies CASSFSPDEKLFF.

The chain combines TRBV28 with TRBJ1-2; TRBD1 might be the D (6 bases). The CDR3 extends over 13 amino acids. Deletions cut 4 bases from V and 4 bases from J, with 10 bases between. Germline V gene sequence: CDR1 MDHEN, CDR2 SYDVKM. The CDR3 region is CASSSTGTYGYTF. In nucleotides, the CDR3 is TGTGCCAGCAGTTCGACAGGAACCTATGGCTACACCTTC.

V gene TRBV30 combines with J gene TRBJ1-5; weak D call: TRBD1 (5 bases). Germline CDR1 reads GTSNPN; CDR2 reads SVGIG (reference sequence). This CDR3 region has 16 residues. Trimming took 1 base from V and 0 from J, leaving 13 bases between them. CDR3 nucleotide sequence: TGTGCCTGGAGTGGGGGGGACGGATATAGCAATCAGCCCCAGCATTTT. Translated, it gives CAWSGGDGYSNQPQHF.

The chain has TRBV12-5 and TRBJ1-1; D is perhaps TRBD1 (5 bases). Germline values: CDR1 LGHNT, CDR2 FRNRAP. CDR3 size: 11 residues. The ends were cut back, 4 bases at V and 11 bases at J, with 11 bases in the middle. The CDR3 DNA sequence: TGTGCTAGTGGTTCAGGGTTATATGCTTTCTTT. Its translation: CASGSGLYAFF.

This clone showed up just once. The CDR3 loop is CASSPSGQYEYSNQPQHF. CDR3 sequence (DNA): TGTGCCAGCAGTCCTTCGGGACAGTATGAGTATAGCAATCAGCCCCAGCATTTT. The rearrangement joins TRBV2 to TRBJ1-5, with 7 bases identical to TRBD1. V lost 5 bases and J lost 0; bases outside the gene matches: 13. This CDR3 comprises 18 residues. The germline V gene has CDR1 SNHLY and CDR2 FYNNEI.

The chain is built from TRBV5-1 and TRBJ2-7; TRBD2 agrees at 13 bases. CDR3 length: 15 amino acids. V shed 0 bases, J shed 4 bases, and the junction held 1 base outside the gene matches. Germline CDR1 SGHRS, CDR2 YFSETQ. CDR3 amino acids: CASSLGTSGSYEQYF. CDR3 nucleotides: TGCGCCAGCAGCTTGGGGACTAGCGGGAGTTACGAGCAGTACTTC.

This chain uses TRBV11-3 with TRBJ1-1, with D hard to call. Germline-derived CDR1 and CDR2 are SGHNT and YENEEA. Trimming removed 5 bases from V and 4 bases from J, with 11 bases in between. This CDR3 is built from 13 residues. Here the CDR3 reads CASSRYGSTEAFF. The CDR3 bases are TGTGCCAGCAGCAGGTACGGGAGCACTGAAGCTTTCTTT.

The chain is built from TRBV4-1 and TRBJ1-2, with 7 nucleotides matching TRBD1. This CDR3 contains 15 residues. V was pared by 1 base and J by 4 bases, with 6 bases of the junction left unmatched. CDR1 is MGHRA, CDR2 YSYEKL, per germline. The CDR3 DNA follows: TGCGCCAGCAGCCAAGTACAGGGGTCGGGCTATGGCTACACCTTC. Translated: CASSQVQGSGYGYTF.

The V gene is TRBV2, the J gene TRBJ2-3; D is perhaps TRBD1 (5 bases). This CDR3 is built from 15 residues. Between the trimmed V and J ends, which lost 3 bases and 0 bases, there was a span of 10 bases. Germline values: CDR1 SNHLY, CDR2 FYNNEI. The DNA for the CDR3 is TGTGCCAGCAGTGATGGCAGGGCTAGCACAGATACGCAGTATTTT. Its translation is CASSDGRASTDTQYF.

This sequence joins TRBV6-6 and TRBJ2-7, with 8 positions matching TRBD2. CDR1 and CDR2 (germline): MNHNY, SVGAGI (reference sequence). The V gene end was trimmed by 6 bases and the J gene end by 4 bases; junction bases not matched to a gene: 14. CDR3 length: 16 amino acids. In DNA form, the CDR3 reads TGTGCCAGCAGCCGCGCCACGGGACTAGGGGCATACGAGCAGTACTTC. This sequence encodes CASSRATGLGAYEQYF.

The chain combines TRBV30 with TRBJ2-1; D gene ambiguous. The CDR3 consists of 13 residues. V dropped 2 bases and J dropped 0 bases, with 5 bases sitting between them. Looked up from germline, CDR1 is GTSNPN and CDR2 is SVGIG (reference sequence). In DNA, the CDR3 is TGTGCCTGGAGTTACAGCTCCTACAATGAGCAGTTCTTC. It translates to CAWSYSSYNEQFF.

J is TRBJ2-1 and V is TRBV5-4; TRBD1 might be the D (6 bases). Trimming removed 4 bases at V and 3 bases at J, with 11 bases between. CDR1 is SGHNT and CDR2 is YYREEE in the germline V gene (reference sequence). The CDR3 runs to 14 residues. DNA for the CDR3: TGTGCCAGCAGCCCCGGGACACTCTACAATGAGCAGTTCTTC. The encoded protein is CASSPGTLYNEQFF.

This chain connects TRBV12-3 or TRBV12-4 to TRBJ1-5, with D unresolved. Trimming stripped 3 bases from V and 4 bases from J, with 7 bases between. This CDR3 contains 13 residues. The CDR3 nucleotides read TGTGCCAGCAGTTTCACAGAGAATCAGCCCCAGCATTTT. Translating it yields CASSFTENQPQHF.

The rearrangement links TRBV6-2 or TRBV6-3 to TRBJ1-2; D perhaps matches TRBD1 (6 bases). Trimming took off 6 bases at V and 1 base at J, with 9 bases between the two ends. Germline CDR1 reads MNHEY; CDR2 reads SVGEGT. The CDR3 totals 13 residues. In DNA, the CDR3 is TGTGCCAGCAGCCTGGACAGTAACTATGGCTACACCTTC. Translation: CASSLDSNYGYTF.